One and the same sample provided the 8 T cell receptor beta chains below, sequenced in a study of T cell clonality in common variable immunodeficiency. Clones were read by immunoSEQ multiplex PCR, and TCRdb kept only the in-frame ones, dropping some. The sample contains around 17,000 clones, none occurring once; 13% to 15% lies in the top ten. The antigens of these receptors remain unknown. General study results and limits: Fewer deletions and N-nucleotide insertions were reportedly seen in common variable immunodeficiency TCR beta sequences.

The specimen sequenced was peripheral blood mononuclear cells. The receptor set was obtained from a human donor with common variable immunodeficiency.

This clone was counted only a few times. The read terminates 3 residues ahead of where the CDR3 ends, so the germline J gene completes it. This chain joins TRBV2 and TRBJ2-4; TRBD1 aligns across 12 bases. CDR3 size: 15 residues. Germline loops: CDR1 SNHLY, CDR2 FYNNEI. The CDR3 region is CASTPGGTGGLTQYF. CDR3 DNA, as far as it was read: TGTGCCAGCACACCAGGGGGGACAGGGGGCTTGACT.

Turning to this clone: The read halts 3 residues ahead of the CDR3 end, with the missing end drawn from the germline J gene. This chain joins TRBV7-2 and TRBJ1-1; D is unresolved. V was trimmed by 4 bases and J by 5 bases, leaving 14 bases between them. Germline V gene lookup returns CDR1 SGHTA and CDR2 FQGNSA. This CDR3 is 14 amino acids long. CDR3 region: CASSSEGSRTEAFF. The sequenced part of the CDR3 DNA is TGTGCCAGCAGCTCAGAGGGTAGTAGGACTGAA.

This clone was seen repeatedly, ten times or more. The CDR3: CASSYVAGVADTQYF. The sequenced part of the CDR3 DNA is TGTGCCAGCAGTTACGTCGCGGGAGTAGCGGATACG. The chain recombines TRBV6-2 or TRBV6-3 with TRBJ2-3; 7 positions match TRBD2. From the germline J gene comes the end of the CDR3, since the read stops 3 residues before it. The ends lost 2 bases at V and 6 bases at J; junction bases unmatched: 8. Germline V lookup: CDR1 MNHEY, CDR2 SVGEGT. This CDR3 region has 15 residues.

With respect to this clone: The sequenced fragment ends 3 residues before the CDR3 boundary, so the rest is inferred from the germline J gene. The V call is TRBV7-9, the J call TRBJ1-2; D unclear. This CDR3 spans 15 amino acids. V was cut by 4 bases and J by 4 bases, with 16 bases left in between. From germline, CDR1 is SEHNR and CDR2 FQNEAQ (reference sequence). The covered CDR3 bases are TGTGCCAGCAGCTATCAAGGCGGGGAAGGCTATGGC. This codes for CASSYQGGEGYG. The full CDR3 is CASSYQGGEGYGYTF.

Worth noting for this clone: The read stops 3 residues short of the end of the CDR3; the missing end is completed from the germline J gene. The rearrangement joins TRBV19 to TRBJ1-1, with D unresolved. The CDR3 totals 13 residues. Trimming took off 7 bases at V and 0 bases at J, with 9 bases between the two ends. Germline-derived CDR1 and CDR2 are LNHDA and SQIVND (reference sequence). CDR3 region: CASIHPVNTEAFF. The sequenced part of the CDR3 DNA is TGTGCCAGTATTCATCCGGTGAACACTGAA.

This clone was counted between two and nine times. Read data end 3 residues before the CDR3 end; the end is taken from the germline J gene. The V and J genes are TRBV5-1 and TRBJ2-3, with 11 bases identical to TRBD2. The V segment lost 4 bases and the J segment 1 base; nucleotides outside the gene matches: 5. This CDR3 comprises 16 residues. Germline values: CDR1 SGHRS, CDR2 YFSETQ. The DNA read from the CDR3 is TGCGCCAGCAGCCCAAAACTAGCGGGGGGCACAGATACG. This codes for CASSPKLAGGTDT. The complete CDR3 reads CASSPKLAGGTDTQYF.

A few counts support this clone. The DNA ends 3 residues before the CDR3 does, and the rest of the CDR3 is filled in from the germline J gene. The chain recombines TRBV19 with TRBJ2-7; TRBD2 matches 9 bases. The ends lost 2 bases at V and 2 bases at J; junction bases unmatched: 4. Germline values: CDR1 LNHDA, CDR2 SQIVND (reference sequence). CDR3 length: 15 residues. The CDR3 DNA, read in part, is TGTGCCAGTAGTATATTAGCGGGAGTAACCTACGAG. It yields the protein CASSILAGVTYE. The whole CDR3 sequence reads CASSILAGVTYEQYF.

On this clone: The observed sequence ends 3 residues before the CDR3 terminus, with the missing tail filled in from the germline J gene. V gene TRBV18 combines with J gene TRBJ1-5, with D maybe TRBD1 (5 bases). The germline V gene has CDR1 KGHSH and CDR2 LQKENI. The CDR3 is made up of 14 amino acids. With 0 bases removed from V and 4 bases from J, the gap between germline ends came to 7 bases. The CDR3 spells CASSPPGGNQPQHF. Incomplete CDR3 DNA: TGTGCCAGCTCACCACCCGGGGGGAATCAGCCC.